This T cell receptor beta chain was documented in a study of cytomegalovirus exposure and HLA in healthy donors. Study findings and constraints: Cytomegalovirus status was reportedly diagnosed by the classifier with high sensitivity and specificity.

The CDR3 contains 15 residues. Germline assignment: CDR1 SGDLS and CDR2 YYNGEE. The V and J ends lost 0 bases and 5 bases, in that order; junction bases with no gene match: 3. A note on this clone: The antigen is not known.

Profiling relied on immunoSEQ multiplex PCR, and the TCRdb table lists in-frame clones only, not all of them. The sample has some 85,000 clones, roughly 96% seen once. V is TRBV9 and J is TRBJ1-4; TRBD1 aligns across 8 bases. This sequence originates from a young woman in good health and CMV-seronegative. Sequenced material: PBMCs. The CDR3 is CASSVATGGNEKLFF. CDR3 nucleotides: TGTGCCAGCAGCGTAGCTACAGGGGGGAATGAAAAACTGTTTTTT.